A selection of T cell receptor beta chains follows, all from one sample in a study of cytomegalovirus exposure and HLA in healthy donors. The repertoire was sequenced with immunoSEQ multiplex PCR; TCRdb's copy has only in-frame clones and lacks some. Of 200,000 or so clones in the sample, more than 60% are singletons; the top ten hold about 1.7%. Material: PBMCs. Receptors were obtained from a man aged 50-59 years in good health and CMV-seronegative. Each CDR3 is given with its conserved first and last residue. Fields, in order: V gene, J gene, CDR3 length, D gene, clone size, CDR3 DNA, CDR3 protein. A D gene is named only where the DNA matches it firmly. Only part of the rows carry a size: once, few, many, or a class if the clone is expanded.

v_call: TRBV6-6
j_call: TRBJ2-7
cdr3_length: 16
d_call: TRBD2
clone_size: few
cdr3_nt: TGTGCCAGCAGTTACTCGACGGGAGGGTTCTTACACGAGCAGTACTTC
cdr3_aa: CASSYSTGGFLHEQYF

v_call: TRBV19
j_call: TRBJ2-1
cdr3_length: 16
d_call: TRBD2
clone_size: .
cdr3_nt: TGTGCCAGTGCTCCTAGCGGGAGGGTCCCCTACAATGAGCAGTTCTTC
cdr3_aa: CASAPSGRVPYNEQFF

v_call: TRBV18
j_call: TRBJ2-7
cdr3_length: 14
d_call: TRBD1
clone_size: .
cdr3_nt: TGTGCCAGCTCACGAGACAGGGGGGCCTACGAGCAGTACTTC
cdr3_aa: CASSRDRGAYEQYF

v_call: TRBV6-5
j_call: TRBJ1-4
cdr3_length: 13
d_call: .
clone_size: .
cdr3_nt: TGTGCCAGCAGTTCGCGGGGAGATGAAAAACTGTTTTTT
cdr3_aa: CASSSRGDEKLFF

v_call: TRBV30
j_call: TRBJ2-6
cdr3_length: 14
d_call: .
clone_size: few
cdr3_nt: TGTGCCTGGAGTCCCTCTTTGGGGGCCAACGTCCTGACTTTC
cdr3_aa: CAWSPSLGANVLTF

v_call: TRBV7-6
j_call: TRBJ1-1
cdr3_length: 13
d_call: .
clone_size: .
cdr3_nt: TGTGCCAGCAGCACACAGGAGAACACTGAAGCTTTCTTT
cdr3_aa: CASSTQENTEAFF

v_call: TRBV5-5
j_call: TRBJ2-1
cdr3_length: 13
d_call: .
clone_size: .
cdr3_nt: TGTGCCAGCAGCCGAGCAGGGGCCAATGAGCAGTTCTTC
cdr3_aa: CASSRAGANEQFF

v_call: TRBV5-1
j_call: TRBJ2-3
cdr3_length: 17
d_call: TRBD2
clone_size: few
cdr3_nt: TGCGCCAGCAGCTTGTCGCTTGGTAGCGGGAGGGCAGATACGCAGTATTTT
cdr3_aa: CASSLSLGSGRADTQYF

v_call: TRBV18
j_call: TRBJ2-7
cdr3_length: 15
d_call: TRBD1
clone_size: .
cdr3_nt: TGTGCCAGCTCACCAGTGGGGCAGGGGGCCATCGAGCAGTACTTC
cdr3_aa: CASSPVGQGAIEQYF

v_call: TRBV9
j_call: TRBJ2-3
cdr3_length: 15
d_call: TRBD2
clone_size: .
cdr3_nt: TGTGCCAGCAGCGTTCGGGAGGCTGGCACAGATACGCAGTATTTT
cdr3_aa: CASSVREAGTDTQYF

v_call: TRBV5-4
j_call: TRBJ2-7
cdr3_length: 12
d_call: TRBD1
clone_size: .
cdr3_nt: TGTGCCAGCAGTTGGACAGGGGTCGAGCAGTACTTC
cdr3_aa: CASSWTGVEQYF

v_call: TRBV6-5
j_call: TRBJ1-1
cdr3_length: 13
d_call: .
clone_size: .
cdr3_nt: TGTGCCAGCAGTGGACAGCTGAACACTGAAGCTTTCTTT
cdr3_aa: CASSGQLNTEAFF

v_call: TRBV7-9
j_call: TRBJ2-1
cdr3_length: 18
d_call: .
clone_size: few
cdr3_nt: TGTGCCAGCAGCTTAGCGAACATAGCGGCCCGGGGCGACAATGAGCAGTTCTTC
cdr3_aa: CASSLANIAARGDNEQFF

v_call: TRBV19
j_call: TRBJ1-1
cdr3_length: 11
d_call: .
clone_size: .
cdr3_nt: TGTGCCAGTAGTAGCAGAACTGAAGCTTTCTTT
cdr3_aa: CASSSRTEAFF

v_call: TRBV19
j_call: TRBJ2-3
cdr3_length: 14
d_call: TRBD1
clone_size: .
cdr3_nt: TGTGCCAGTAGTGGGACAGGGTTTCAAGATACGCAGTATTTT
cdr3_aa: CASSGTGFQDTQYF

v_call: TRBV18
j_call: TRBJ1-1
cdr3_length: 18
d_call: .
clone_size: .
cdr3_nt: TGTGCCAGCTCACCACCGCCAGGGCCACAGTACAGGAACACTGAAGCTTTCTTT
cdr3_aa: CASSPPPGPQYRNTEAFF

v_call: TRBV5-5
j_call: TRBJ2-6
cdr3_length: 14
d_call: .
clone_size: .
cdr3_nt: TGTGCCAGCAGTGACAGTGGGGGGGCCAACGTCCTGACTTTC
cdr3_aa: CASSDSGGANVLTF

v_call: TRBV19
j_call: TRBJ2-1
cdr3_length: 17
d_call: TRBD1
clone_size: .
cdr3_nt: TGTGCCAGTAGTATCCACGGGACAGGGGGCGGCCACAATGAGCAGTTCTTC
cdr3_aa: CASSIHGTGGGHNEQFF

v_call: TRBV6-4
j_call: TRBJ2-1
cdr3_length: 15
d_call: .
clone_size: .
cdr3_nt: TGTGCCAGCAGTGTCACACAGGGTTTCTACAATGAGCAGTTCTTC
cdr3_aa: CASSVTQGFYNEQFF

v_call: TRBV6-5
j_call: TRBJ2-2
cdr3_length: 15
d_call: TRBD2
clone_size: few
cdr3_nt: TGTGCCAGCACCCCAAGCGGGAGGGACACCGGGGAGCTGTTTTTT
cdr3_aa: CASTPSGRDTGELFF

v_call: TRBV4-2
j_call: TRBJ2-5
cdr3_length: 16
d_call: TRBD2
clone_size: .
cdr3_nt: TGTGCCAGCAGCCATGACTATAGCGGGCTTGGGTTGGAGCAGTACTTC
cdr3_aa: CASSHDYSGLGLEQYF

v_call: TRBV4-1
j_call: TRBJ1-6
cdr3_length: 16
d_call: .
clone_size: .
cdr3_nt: TGCGCCAGCAGCCAAGGTGTCACGGTATCCAATTCACCCCTCCACTTT
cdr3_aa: CASSQGVTVSNSPLHF

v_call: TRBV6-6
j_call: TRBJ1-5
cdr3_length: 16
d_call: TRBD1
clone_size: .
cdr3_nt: TGTGCCAGCAGTGGGGGGACAGGGGGCATTTGGCAGCCCCAGCATTTT
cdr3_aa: CASSGGTGGIWQPQHF

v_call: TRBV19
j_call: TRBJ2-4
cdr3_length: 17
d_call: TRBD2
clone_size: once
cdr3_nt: TGTGCCAGTAGCACCCTGACTAGCGTACTAGCCAAAAACATTCAGTACTTC
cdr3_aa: CASSTLTSVLAKNIQYF

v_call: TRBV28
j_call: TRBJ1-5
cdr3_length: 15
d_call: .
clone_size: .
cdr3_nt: TGTGCCACCCGGGACTGCCTAGCGAGCAATCAGCCCCAGCATTTT
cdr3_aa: CATRDCLASNQPQHF

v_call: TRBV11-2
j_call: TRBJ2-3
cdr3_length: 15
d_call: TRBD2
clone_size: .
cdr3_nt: TGTGCCAGCAGCCGGACTAGCGATGGGGCAGATACGCAGTATTTT
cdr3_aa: CASSRTSDGADTQYF

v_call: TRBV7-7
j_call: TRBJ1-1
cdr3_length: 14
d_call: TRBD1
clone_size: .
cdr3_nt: TGTGCCAGCAGCCCCCCGACAGGGTTCCCTGAAGCTTTCTTT
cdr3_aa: CASSPPTGFPEAFF

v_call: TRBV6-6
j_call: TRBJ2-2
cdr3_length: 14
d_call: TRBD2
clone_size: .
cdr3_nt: TGTGCCTCCCAGGCACGGGAGGCCACCGGGGAGCTGTTTTTT
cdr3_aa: CASQAREATGELFF

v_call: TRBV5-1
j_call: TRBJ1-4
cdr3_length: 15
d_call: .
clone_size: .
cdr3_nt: TGCGCCAGCAGCTACATAGACAGCCAAAATGAAAAACTGTTTTTT
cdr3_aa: CASSYIDSQNEKLFF

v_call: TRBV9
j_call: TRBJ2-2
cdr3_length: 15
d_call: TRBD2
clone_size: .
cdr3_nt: TGTGCCAGCAGCGTGGGTGGCGGGAGCACCGGGGAGCTGTTTTTT
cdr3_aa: CASSVGGGSTGELFF

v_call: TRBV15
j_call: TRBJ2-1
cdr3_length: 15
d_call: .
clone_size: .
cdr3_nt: TGTGCCACCGACAAGGGGGTGAGCTCCTACAATGAGCAGTTCTTC
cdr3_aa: CATDKGVSSYNEQFF

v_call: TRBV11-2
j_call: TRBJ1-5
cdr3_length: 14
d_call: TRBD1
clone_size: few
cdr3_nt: TGTGCCAGCAGCTTACTCTCAGGGGGACAGCCCCAGCATTTT
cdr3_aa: CASSLLSGGQPQHF

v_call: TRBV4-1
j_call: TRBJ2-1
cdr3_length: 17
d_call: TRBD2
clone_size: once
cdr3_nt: TGCGCCAGCAGCCAAAGGGGGAGCGGGAGTGACTACAATGAGCAGTTCTTC
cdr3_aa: CASSQRGSGSDYNEQFF

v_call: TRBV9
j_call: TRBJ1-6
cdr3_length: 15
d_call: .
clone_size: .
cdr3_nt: TGTGCCAGCAGCGTAGAGGGGGGAGGGAATTCACCCCTCCACTTT
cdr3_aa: CASSVEGGGNSPLHF

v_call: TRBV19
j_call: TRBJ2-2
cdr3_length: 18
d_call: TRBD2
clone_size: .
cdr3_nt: TGTGCCAGTAGTATAATAAGGGGACTAGCGGGATACACCGGGGAGCTGTTTTTT
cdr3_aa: CASSIIRGLAGYTGELFF

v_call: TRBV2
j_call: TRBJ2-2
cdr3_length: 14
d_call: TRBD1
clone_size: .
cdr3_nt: TGTGCCAGCGGGGACAGGGTGAACACCGGGGAGCTGTTTTTT
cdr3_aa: CASGDRVNTGELFF

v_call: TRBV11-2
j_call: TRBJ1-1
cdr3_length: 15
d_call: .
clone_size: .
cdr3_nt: TGTGCCAGCAGCCCAGGACTGAATGTGAACACTGAAGCTTTCTTT
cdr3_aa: CASSPGLNVNTEAFF

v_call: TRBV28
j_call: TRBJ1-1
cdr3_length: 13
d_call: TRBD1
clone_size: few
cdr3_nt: TGTGCCAGCAGTTTGGAGGGGGCCACTGAAGCTTTCTTT
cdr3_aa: CASSLEGATEAFF

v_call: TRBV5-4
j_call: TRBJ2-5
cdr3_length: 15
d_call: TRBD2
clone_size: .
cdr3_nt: TGTGCCAGCAGCTTGCGGCTAGCGGGACAAGAGACCCAGTACTTC
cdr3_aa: CASSLRLAGQETQYF

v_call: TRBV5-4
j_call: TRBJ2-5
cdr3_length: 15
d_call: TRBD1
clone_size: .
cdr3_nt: TGTGCCAGCAGCTCCCGGGACAGGGTGGTAGAGACCCAGTACTTC
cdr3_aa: CASSSRDRVVETQYF

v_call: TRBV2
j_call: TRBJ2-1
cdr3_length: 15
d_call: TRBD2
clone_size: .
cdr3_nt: TGTGCCAGCAGGACTAGCGGGAGGGCAAGGAATGAGCAGTTCTTC
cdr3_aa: CASRTSGRARNEQFF

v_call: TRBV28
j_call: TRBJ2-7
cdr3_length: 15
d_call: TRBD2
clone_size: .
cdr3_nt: TGTGCCAGCAGTTTATGGGTGGCGGGAGGGGGCGAGCAGTACTTC
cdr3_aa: CASSLWVAGGGEQYF

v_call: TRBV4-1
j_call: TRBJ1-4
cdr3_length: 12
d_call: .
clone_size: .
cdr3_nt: TGCGCCAGCAGCCGTACAGGGGAAAAACTGTTTTTT
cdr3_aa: CASSRTGEKLFF

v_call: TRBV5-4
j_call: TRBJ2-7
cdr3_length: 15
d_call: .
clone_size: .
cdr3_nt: TGTGCCAGCAGCCCCCAATCGGGGTTTACCTCCGAGCAGTACTTC
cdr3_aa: CASSPQSGFTSEQYF

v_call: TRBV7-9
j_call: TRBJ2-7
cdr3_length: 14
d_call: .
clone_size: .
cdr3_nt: TGTGCCAGCAGCTTAGATAGGGCCGGAGGGGAGCAGTACTTC
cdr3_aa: CASSLDRAGGEQYF

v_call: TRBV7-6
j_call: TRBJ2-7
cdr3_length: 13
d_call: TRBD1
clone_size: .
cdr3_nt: TGTGCCAGCAGCTACGGGACAGGTCGGGAGCAGTACTTC
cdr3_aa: CASSYGTGREQYF

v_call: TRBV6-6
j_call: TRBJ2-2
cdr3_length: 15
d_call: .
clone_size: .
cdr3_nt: TGTGCCAGCAGTTACTCTCGGGAATGGGGCGGGGAGCTGTTTTTT
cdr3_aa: CASSYSREWGGELFF

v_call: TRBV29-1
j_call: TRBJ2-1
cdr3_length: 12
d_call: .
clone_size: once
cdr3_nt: TGCAGCGTTGGTATGTCCTACAATGAGCAGTTCTTC
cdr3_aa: CSVGMSYNEQFF

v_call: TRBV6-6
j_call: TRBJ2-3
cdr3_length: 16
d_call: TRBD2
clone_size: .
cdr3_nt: TGTGCCAGCAGTCGGGCGACTAGCGGGAGTCCAGATACGCAGTATTTT
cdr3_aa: CASSRATSGSPDTQYF

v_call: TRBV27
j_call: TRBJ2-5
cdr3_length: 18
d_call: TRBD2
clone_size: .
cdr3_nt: TGTGCCAGCAGTACGCTACTAGCGGGAGTGACCCTTCAAGAGACCCAGTACTTC
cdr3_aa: CASSTLLAGVTLQETQYF

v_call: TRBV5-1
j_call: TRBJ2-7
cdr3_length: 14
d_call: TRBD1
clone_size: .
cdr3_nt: TGCGCCAGCAGCTACGGGACAGGTTCCTACGAGCAGTACTTC
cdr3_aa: CASSYGTGSYEQYF

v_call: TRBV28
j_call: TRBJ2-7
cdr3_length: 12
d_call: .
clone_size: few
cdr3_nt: TGTGCCAGCAGTGGTCCAGGGTACGAGCAGTACTTC
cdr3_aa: CASSGPGYEQYF

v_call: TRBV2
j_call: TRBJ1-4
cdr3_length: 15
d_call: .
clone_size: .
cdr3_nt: TGTGCCAGCAGGGGGGGGGACGGGAAGGGGGAAAAACTGTTTTTT
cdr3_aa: CASRGGDGKGEKLFF